This T cell receptor (beta chain) was documented in a study of CD8 T cells in ankylosing spondylitis. Study-wide findings and caveats: About 8 highly homologous variants made up a TCR beta motif, and this motif appeared characteristic of ankylosing spondylitis blood.

This clonotype was recorded a few times. Antigen unknown. One entry per CDR3 protein results from TCRdb running MiXCR on the 5' RACE reads. The data show 190,000 or so distinct CDR3 sequences, with about 13% seen just once and about 17% held by the top ten. The ends were cut back, 1 base at V and 6 bases at J, with 8 bases in the middle. Germline lookup yields CDR1 PRHDT and CDR2 FYEKMQ (reference sequence). The CDR3 is 13 amino acids. This rearrangement joins TRBV13 to TRBJ2-3; D is undetermined. The source material was blood, either unsorted or a sorted T cell fraction (not recorded which). The clonotype was recovered from a male donor with ankylosing spondylitis or in good health (not recorded which). As DNA, the CDR3 is TGTGCCAGCAGCTTAGAGAAGGGTGATACGCAGTATTTT. It codes for CASSLEKGDTQYF.